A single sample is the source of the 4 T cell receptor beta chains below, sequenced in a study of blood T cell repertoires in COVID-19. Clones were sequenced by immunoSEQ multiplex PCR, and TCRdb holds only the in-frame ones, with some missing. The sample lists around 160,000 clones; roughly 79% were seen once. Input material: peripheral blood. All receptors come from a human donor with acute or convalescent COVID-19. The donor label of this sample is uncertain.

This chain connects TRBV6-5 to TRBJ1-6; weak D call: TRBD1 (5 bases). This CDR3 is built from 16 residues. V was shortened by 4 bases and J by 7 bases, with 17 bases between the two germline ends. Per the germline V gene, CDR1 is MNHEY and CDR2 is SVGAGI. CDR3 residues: CASSSSGSRGNSPLHF. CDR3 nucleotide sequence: TGTGCCAGCAGTTCATCGGGCTCCCGGGGGAATTCACCCCTCCACTTT.

CDR3 sequence: CASSSNLKGGTEAFF. The CDR3 DNA reads TGTGCCAGCTCGTCCAACCTAAAGGGGGGGACTGAAGCTTTCTTT. The chain carries TRBV18 and TRBJ1-1, with D perhaps TRBD1 (6 bases). Germline loops: CDR1 KGHSH, CDR2 LQKENI. The V gene lost 6 bases and the J gene lost 5 bases, with 19 bases spanning the gap. There are 15 residues in the CDR3.

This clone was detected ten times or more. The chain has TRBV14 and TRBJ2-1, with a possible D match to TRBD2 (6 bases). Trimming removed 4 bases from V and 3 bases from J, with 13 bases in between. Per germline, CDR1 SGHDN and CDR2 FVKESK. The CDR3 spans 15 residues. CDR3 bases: TGTGCCAGCAGCCTCCCCCGGGGAGGCTACAATGAGCAGTTCTTC. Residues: CASSLPRGGYNEQFF.

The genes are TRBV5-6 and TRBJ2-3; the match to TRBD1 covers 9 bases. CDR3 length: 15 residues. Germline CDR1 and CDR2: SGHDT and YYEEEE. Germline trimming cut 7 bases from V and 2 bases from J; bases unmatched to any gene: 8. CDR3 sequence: CASGTGGYSTDTQYF. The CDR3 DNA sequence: TGTGCCAGCGGAACAGGGGGCTACTCCACAGATACGCAGTATTTT.